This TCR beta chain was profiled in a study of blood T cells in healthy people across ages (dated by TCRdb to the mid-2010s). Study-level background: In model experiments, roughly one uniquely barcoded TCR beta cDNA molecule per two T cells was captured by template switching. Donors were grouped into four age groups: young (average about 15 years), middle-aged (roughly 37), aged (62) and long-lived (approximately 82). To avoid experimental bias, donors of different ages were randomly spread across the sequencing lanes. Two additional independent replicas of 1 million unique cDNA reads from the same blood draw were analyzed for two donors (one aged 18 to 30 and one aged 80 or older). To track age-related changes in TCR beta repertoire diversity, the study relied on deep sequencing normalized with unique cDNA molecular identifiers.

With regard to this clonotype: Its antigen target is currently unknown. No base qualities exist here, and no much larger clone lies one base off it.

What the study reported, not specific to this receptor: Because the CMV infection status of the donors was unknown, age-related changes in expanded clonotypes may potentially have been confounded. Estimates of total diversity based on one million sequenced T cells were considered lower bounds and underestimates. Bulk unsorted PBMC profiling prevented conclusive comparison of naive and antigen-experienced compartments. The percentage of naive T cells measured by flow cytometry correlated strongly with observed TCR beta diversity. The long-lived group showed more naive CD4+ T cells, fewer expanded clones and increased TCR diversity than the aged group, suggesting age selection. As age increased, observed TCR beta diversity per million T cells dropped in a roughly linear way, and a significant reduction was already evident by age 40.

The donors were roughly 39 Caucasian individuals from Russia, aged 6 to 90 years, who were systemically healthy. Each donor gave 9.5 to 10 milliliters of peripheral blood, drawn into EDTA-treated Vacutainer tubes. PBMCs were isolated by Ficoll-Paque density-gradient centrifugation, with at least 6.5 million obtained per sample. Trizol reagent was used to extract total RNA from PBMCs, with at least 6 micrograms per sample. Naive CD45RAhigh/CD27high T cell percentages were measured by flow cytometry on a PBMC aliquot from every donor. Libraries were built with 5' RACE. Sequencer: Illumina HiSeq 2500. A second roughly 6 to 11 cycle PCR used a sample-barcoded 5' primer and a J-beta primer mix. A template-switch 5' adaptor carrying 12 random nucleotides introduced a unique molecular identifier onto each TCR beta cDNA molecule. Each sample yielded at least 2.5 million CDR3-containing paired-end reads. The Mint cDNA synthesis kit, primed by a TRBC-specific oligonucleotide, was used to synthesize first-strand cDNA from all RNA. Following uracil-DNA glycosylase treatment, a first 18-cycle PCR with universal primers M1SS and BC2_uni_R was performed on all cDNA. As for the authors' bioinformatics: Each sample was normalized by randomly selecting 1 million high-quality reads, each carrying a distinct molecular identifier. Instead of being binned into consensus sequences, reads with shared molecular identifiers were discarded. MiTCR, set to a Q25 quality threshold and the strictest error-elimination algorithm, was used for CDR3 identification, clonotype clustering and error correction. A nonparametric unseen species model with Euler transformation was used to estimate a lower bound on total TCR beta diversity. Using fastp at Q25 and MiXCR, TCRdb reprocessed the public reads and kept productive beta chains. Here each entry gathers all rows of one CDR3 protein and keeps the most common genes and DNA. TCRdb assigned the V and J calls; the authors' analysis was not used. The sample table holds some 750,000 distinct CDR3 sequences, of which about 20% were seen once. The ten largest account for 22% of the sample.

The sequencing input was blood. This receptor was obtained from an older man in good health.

The CDR3 protein is CASSQTSGLAKNIQYF. The DNA reads as follows: TGTGCCAGCAGCCAAACTAGCGGGTTAGCCAAAAACATTCAGTACTTC. The V and J genes are TRBV7-9 and TRBJ2-4, with 9 middle bases fitting TRBD2. From a lookup of the germline V gene (reference sequence), CDR1 and CDR2 are SEHNR and FQNEAQ. The germline V and J ends show losses of 5 bases and 0 bases respectively, and no gene match explains 5 bases of the junction. The CDR3 has 16 amino acids, counting the end cysteine and phenylalanine. Solely the CDR3 DNA is kept, with 48 bases framed from the first base.